This TCR beta chain was profiled in a study of T cell changes during pregnancy in multiple sclerosis. Profiled with immunoSEQ multiplex PCR; TCRdb holds only in-frame clones, not every one. This table has around 23,000 clones, 90% to 95% appearing once. The CDR3 is made up of 14 amino acids. Trimming took 3 bases from V and 1 from J, leaving 12 bases between them. Germline loops: CDR1 SQVTM, CDR2 ANQGSEA. The V and J genes are TRBV29-1 and TRBJ1-1, with a tentative D call TRBD1 (5 bases). The receptor comes from a female donor with multiple sclerosis, enrolled in a pregnancy study. The sequences come from CD8+ T cells from peripheral blood mononuclear cells, collected in the third trimester of pregnancy. This CDR3 reads CSVDGRAKNTEAFF. The DNA for the CDR3 is TGCAGCGTTGATGGCAGGGCAAAGAACACTGAAGCTTTCTTT.